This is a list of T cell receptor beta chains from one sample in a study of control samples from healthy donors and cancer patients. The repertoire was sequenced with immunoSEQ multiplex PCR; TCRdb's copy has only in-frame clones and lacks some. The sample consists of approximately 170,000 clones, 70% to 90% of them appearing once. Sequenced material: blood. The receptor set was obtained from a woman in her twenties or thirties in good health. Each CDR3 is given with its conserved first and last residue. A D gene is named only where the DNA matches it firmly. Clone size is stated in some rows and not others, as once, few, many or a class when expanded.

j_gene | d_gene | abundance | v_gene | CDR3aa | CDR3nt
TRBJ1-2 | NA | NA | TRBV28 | CASSSFYRARVGGYTF | TGTGCCAGCAGTTCATTCTACCGGGCCCGGGTGGGTGGCTACACCTTC
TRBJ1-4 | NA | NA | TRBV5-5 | CASSLTLTPGMEATNEKLFF | TGTGCCAGCAGCTTGACCCTAACTCCAGGGATGGAAGCAACTAATGAAAAACTGTTTTTT
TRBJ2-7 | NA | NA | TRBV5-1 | CASSLRGQVDYEQYF | TGCGCCAGCAGCTTGAGGGGCCAGGTAGACTACGAGCAGTACTTC
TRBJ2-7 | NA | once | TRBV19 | CASAQGSISEQYF | TGTGCCAGCGCGCAGGGAAGTATAAGCGAGCAGTACTTC
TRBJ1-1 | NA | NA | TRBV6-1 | CASSDRGTSTEAFF | TGTGCCAGCAGTGATCGAGGGACGAGCACTGAAGCTTTCTTT
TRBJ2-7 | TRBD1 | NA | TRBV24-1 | CATSDGQATSYYEQYF | TGTGCCACCAGTGATGGACAGGCTACCTCCTACTACGAGCAGTACTTC
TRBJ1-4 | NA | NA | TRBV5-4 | CASSLPGRTNEKLFF | TGTGCCAGCAGCTTGCCCGGCCGGACAAATGAAAAACTGTTTTTT
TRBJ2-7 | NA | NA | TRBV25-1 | CASSPPGLSYEQYF | TGTGCCAGCAGTCCTCCGGGACTTTCATACGAGCAGTACTTC
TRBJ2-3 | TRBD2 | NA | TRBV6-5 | CASGLRGSTDTQYF | TGTGCCAGCGGCCTGCGGGGGAGCACAGATACGCAGTATTTT
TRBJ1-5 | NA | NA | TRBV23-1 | CASSPGGLNQPQHF | TGCGCCAGCAGTCCGGGGGGACTCAATCAGCCCCAGCATTTT
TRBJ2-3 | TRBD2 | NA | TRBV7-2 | CASSFRAGDRDTQYF | TGTGCCAGCAGCTTTAGAGCGGGGGATAGGGATACGCAGTATTTT
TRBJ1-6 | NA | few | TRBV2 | CASSLGRSYNSPLHF | TGTGCCAGCAGCCTTGGACGTTCCTATAATTCACCCCTCCACTTT
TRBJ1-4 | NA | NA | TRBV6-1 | CASSESRLNEKLFF | TGTGCCAGCAGTGAATCACGGCTTAATGAAAAACTGTTTTTT
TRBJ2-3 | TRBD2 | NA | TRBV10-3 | CAIGAGGDRDTQYF | TGTGCCATCGGGGCGGGAGGGGATCGAGATACGCAGTATTTT
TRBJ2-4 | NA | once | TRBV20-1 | CSAPGENIQYF | TGCAGTGCACCGGGGGAGAACATTCAGTACTTC
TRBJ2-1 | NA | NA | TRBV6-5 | CASSPLMYTHNEQFF | TGTGCCAGCAGCCCACTTATGTACACCCACAATGAGCAGTTCTTC
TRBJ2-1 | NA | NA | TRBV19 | CASSIIMGEQFF | TGTGCCAGTAGTATCATTATGGGTGAGCAGTTCTTC